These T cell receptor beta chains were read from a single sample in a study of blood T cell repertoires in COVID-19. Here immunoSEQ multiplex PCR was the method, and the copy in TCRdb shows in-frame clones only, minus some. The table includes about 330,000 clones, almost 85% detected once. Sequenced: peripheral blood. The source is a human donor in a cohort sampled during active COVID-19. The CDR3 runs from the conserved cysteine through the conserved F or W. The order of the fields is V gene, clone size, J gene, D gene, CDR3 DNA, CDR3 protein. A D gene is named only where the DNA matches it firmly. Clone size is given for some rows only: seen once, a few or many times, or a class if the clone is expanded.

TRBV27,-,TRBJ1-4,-,TGTGCCAGCAGCACTTACAGGGCAGATGAAAAACTGTTTTTT,CASSTYRADEKLFF
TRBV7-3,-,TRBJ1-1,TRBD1,TGTGCCAGCAGCAACACAGGGGGATCTGGTGAAGCTTTCTTT,CASSNTGGSGEAFF
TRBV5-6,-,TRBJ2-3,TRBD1,TGTGCCAGCAGGATCCTGGACAGGGAAGTAGCAGATACGCAGTATTTT,CASRILDREVADTQYF
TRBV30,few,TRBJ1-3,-,TGTGCCTGGTCAGGGAACTCTGGAAACACCATATATTTT,CAWSGNSGNTIYF
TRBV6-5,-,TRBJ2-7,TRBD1,TGTGCCAGCAGTTACGGACAGGGGACATACGAGCAGTACTTC,CASSYGQGTYEQYF
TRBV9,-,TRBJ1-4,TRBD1,TGTGCCAGCAGCCCAGAGGGACAGGCCTATGAAAAACTGTTTTTT,CASSPEGQAYEKLFF
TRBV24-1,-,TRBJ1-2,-,TGTGCCACCAGTGACCAAACAGGGCCCTATGGCTACACCTTC,CATSDQTGPYGYTF
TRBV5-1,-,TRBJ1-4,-,TGCGCCAGCAGCTTGGACATTAGCGAAAAACTGTTTTTT,CASSLDISEKLFF
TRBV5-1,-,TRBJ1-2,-,TGCGCCAGCAGCTTGGAATGGAGCAGAATCGGCTACACCTTC,CASSLEWSRIGYTF
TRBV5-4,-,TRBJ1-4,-,TGTGCCTATGAGGAGGGGATCGGGGTGGCTAATGAAAAACTGTTTTTT,CAYEEGIGVANEKLFF
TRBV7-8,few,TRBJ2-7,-,TGTGCCAGCAGCTTATTGACCCGGACGAAGACAGGACGGAACGAGCAGTACTTC,CASSLLTRTKTGRNEQYF
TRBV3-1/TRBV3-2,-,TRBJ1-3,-,TGTGCCAGCAGCCCCGATACAAGTGGAAACACCATATATTTT,CASSPDTSGNTIYF
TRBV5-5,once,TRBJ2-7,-,TGTGCCAGCAGCACAAAGGGGGTTGTTGCGATCTACGAGCAGTACTTC,CASSTKGVVAIYEQYF
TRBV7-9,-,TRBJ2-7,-,TGTGCCAGCAGCTTGGTCCCCGGGGTGGAGCAGTACTTC,CASSLVPGVEQYF
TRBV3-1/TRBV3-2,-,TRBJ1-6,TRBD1,TGTGCCAGCAGCCATCGAGGACAGGGGTTTCTTTCACCCCTCCACTTT,CASSHRGQGFLSPLHF
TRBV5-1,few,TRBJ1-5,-,TGCGCCAGCAGCTTGGGCGGGGATCAGCCCCAGCATTTT,CASSLGGDQPQHF
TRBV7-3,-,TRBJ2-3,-,TGTGCCAGCAGCTTCTATGGGGGCTCGGACACAGATACGCAGTATTTT,CASSFYGGSDTDTQYF
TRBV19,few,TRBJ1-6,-,TGTGCCAGTAGTACCAGCTCCTATAATTCACCCCTCCACTTT,CASSTSSYNSPLHF
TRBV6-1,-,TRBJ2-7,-,TGTGCCAGCAGTGAGTCCCGGGGTCTTTCCTACGAGCAGTACTTC,CASSESRGLSYEQYF
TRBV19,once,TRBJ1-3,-,TGTGCCAGTAGTATCAGGGGATCAGCCTCTGGAAACACCATATATTTT,CASSIRGSASGNTIYF
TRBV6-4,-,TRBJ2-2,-,TGTGCCGCGGGGAACACCGGGGAGCTGTTTTTT,CAAGNTGELFF
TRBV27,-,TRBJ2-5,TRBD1,TGTGCCAGCTACGACAGGGAAGAGACCCAGTACTTC,CASYDREETQYF
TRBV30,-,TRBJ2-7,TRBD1,TGTGCCTGGAGGAAGGGACAGCTAACTTGGGTGTTC,CAWRKGQLTWVF
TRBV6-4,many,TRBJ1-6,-,TGTGCCAGCAGATCCGGGAGTAATTCACCCCTCCACTTT,CASRSGSNSPLHF
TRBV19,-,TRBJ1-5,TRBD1,TGTGCCAGTAGACGACAGGGCAGTCCTAATCAGCCCCAGCATTTT,CASRRQGSPNQPQHF
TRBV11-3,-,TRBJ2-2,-,TGTGCCAGCAGCTTCGGTAGGACAGCAACCGCCGGGGAGCTGTTTTTT,CASSFGRTATAGELFF
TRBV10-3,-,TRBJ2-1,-,TGTGCCATCAGACTACCCAACAATGAGCAGTTCTTC,CAIRLPNNEQFF
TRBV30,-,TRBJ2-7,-,TGTGCCTGGAGTGCGGACACTTACTACGAGCAGTACTTC,CAWSADTYYEQYF
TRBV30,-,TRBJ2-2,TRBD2,TGTGCCTGGAGTCGGCTAGCGGGCTCCCCCGGGGAGCTGTTTTTT,CAWSRLAGSPGELFF
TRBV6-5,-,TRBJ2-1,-,TGTGCCAGCAGGTGGGCCAATGAGCAGTTCTTC,CASRWANEQFF
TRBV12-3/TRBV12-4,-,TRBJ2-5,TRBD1,TGTGCCAGCAGGCAGGGGGCTGGAGAGACCCAGTACTTC,CASRQGAGETQYF
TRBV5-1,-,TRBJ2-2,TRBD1,TGCGCCAGCAGCCCGGACAGGGTTGCCGGGGAGCTGTTTTTT,CASSPDRVAGELFF
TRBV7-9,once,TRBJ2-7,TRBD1,TGTGCCAGCAGCCCAACGGACAGGGCCGATTACGAGCAGTACTTC,CASSPTDRADYEQYF
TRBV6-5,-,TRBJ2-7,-,TGTGCCAGCAGTTATTTTCGGGGAATATATTCGGGAGAGCAGTACTTC,CASSYFRGIYSGEQYF
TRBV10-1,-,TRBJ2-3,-,TGCGCCAGCAGTACTTTCACAGATACGCAGTATTTT,CASSTFTDTQYF
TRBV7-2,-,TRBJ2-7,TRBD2,TGTGCCAGCAGCCGGAAAGCGGGGAGTACCTACGAGCAGTACTTC,CASSRKAGSTYEQYF
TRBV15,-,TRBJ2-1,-,TGTGCCACCAGCAGCAGGGGCTACAATGAGCAGTTCTTC,CATSSRGYNEQFF
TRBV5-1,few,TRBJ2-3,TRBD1,TGCGCCAGCAGCTCAGAGGACAGGGGTGTAACAGATACGCAGTATTTT,CASSSEDRGVTDTQYF
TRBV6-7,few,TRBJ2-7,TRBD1,TGTGCCAGCAGTTACCAGGGACAGGGGACGACCTACGAGCAGTACTTC,CASSYQGQGTTYEQYF
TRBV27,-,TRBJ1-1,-,TGTGCCAGCAGTCCCCAGGGAATAGGAGCTTTCTTT,CASSPQGIGAFF
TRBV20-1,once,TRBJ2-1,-,TGCAGTGCTAGTCCTGAGGCCGATGAGCAGTTCTTC,CSASPEADEQFF
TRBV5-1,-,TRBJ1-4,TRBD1,TGCGCCAGCAGCTTCGGGACAGGAGTGGGTGAAAAACTGTTTTTT,CASSFGTGVGEKLFF
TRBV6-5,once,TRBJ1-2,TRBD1,TGTGCCAGCAGCCCCACAGGGGGCCACGGCTACACCTTC,CASSPTGGHGYTF
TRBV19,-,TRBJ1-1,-,TGTGCCAGTATCCGTTCCCAGGGTAGGCCGAACACTGAAGCTTTCTTT,CASIRSQGRPNTEAFF
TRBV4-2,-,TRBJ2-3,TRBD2,TGTGCCAGCAGCAAAGAGGGACTAGCGGGGGGGTTCACAGATACGCAGTATTTT,CASSKEGLAGGFTDTQYF
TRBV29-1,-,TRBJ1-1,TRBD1,TGCAGCGTAGCCGGGACAGGGGGCAAGAACACTGAAGCTTTCTTT,CSVAGTGGKNTEAFF
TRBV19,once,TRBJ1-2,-,TGTGCCAGTAGTATCCTACCAAAAGAAAGCAGGGCTTTCCACTATGGCTACACCTTC,CASSILPKESRAFHYGYTF
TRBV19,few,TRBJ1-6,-,TGTGCCAGTAGTATGGTAGGGGGAAATTCACCCCTCCACTTT,CASSMVGGNSPLHF
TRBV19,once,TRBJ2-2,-,TGTGCCAGTAGTATTGGCCGCCCACAGTTACCCGGGGAGCTGTTTTTT,CASSIGRPQLPGELFF
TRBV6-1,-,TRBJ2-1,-,TGTGCCAGCAGTGAAGGGGGACTCCTCAATGAGCAGTTCTTC,CASSEGGLLNEQFF
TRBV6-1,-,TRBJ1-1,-,TGTGCCAGCAGTGAAGTAGTGAGGAGCTCTTTCTTT,CASSEVVRSSFF
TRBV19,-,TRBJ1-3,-,TGTGCCAGTAGTATACGCGGGAGCCCTGGAAACACCATATATTTT,CASSIRGSPGNTIYF
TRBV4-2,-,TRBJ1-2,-,TGTGCCAGCAGCCAAGATACAGGTTACCTTATGGGCGGCTACACCTTC,CASSQDTGYLMGGYTF
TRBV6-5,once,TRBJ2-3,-,TGTGCCAGCGGGCAAAGGGGTACGCAGTATTTT,CASGQRGTQYF
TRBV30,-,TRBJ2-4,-,TGTGCCTGGAGTGGAGGGACCAAAAACATTCAGTACTTC,CAWSGGTKNIQYF
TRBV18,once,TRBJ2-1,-,TGTGCCAGCTCACCGATGGAGTACGAGCAGTTCTTC,CASSPMEYEQFF
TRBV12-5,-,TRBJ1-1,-,TGTGCTAGTGGTTTGGTACTCCGGACTGAAGCTTTCTTT,CASGLVLRTEAFF
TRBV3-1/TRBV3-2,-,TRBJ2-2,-,TGTGCCAGCAGCCCCATAGGGGGCGGGGGGTCCGGGGAGCTGTTTTTT,CASSPIGGGGSGELFF